The 13 T cell receptor beta chains below were found in one sample sequenced in a study of B cell selection in AIRE deficiency. CD4+CD127+ cells were sorted as the conventional CD4 T cells. The protocol was immunoSEQ multiplex PCR, while the TCRdb copy is restricted to in-frame clones and leaves out a portion. Of 20,000 to 30,000 clones listed, roughly 95% are singletons. Sequencing was done on a sample of CD4+CD127+ conventional T cells sorted from PBMCs. The source is a human donor in good health.

This CDR3 is CASSYQNYEQYF. The CDR3 bases are TGTGCCAGCAGTTATCAGAACTACGAGCAGTACTTC. The chain recombines TRBV28 with TRBJ2-7, with D hard to call. V was trimmed by 4 bases and J by 3 bases, leaving 7 bases between them. This CDR3 region has 12 residues. The germline V gene encodes CDR1 MDHEN and CDR2 SYDVKM.

This clone was detected once. The genes are TRBV5-8 and TRBJ2-7, with 8 bases matching TRBD1. The V segment lost 0 bases and the J segment 3 bases; nucleotides outside the gene matches: 14. CDR3 length: 18 residues. Germline V lookup: CDR1 SGHTS, CDR2 YDEGEE. This chain's CDR3 is CASSLGLVGRGRIYEQYF. The CDR3, as DNA: TGTGCCAGCAGCTTGGGCCTGGTTGGCAGGGGGCGAATCTACGAGCAGTACTTC.

The rearrangement links TRBV5-1 to TRBJ1-4; weak D call: TRBD1 (5 bases). Germline V lookup: CDR1 SGHRS, CDR2 YFSETQ. This CDR3 contains 14 residues. The V end lost 5 bases, the J end lost 8 bases, and 16 bases lay between the germline ends. The CDR3 DNA sequence: TGCGCCAGCAGGTTGACAGCCTCTGGAGAAAAACTGTTTTTT. Its translation: CASRLTASGEKLFF.

The chain has TRBV4-3 and TRBJ1-1; D unclear. Germline CDR1 reads LGHNA; CDR2 reads YSLEER. The CDR3 contains 15 residues. The V and J ends lost 0 bases and 4 bases respectively, with 12 bases between them. The CDR3 DNA sequence: TGCGCCAGCAGCCAAGATACGGGAGGGTCCACTGAAGCTTTCTTT. As protein: CASSQDTGGSTEAFF.

The chain is built from TRBV5-6 and TRBJ2-2; 12 nucleotides line up with TRBD2. Germline V gene lookup returns CDR1 SGHDT and CDR2 YYEEEE. Trimming cost V 7 bases and J 4 bases; bases outside gene matches: 8. The CDR3 has 16 residues. The DNA of the CDR3 is TGTGCCAGCTCGGCTAGCGGGAGGGCCAGCACCGGGGAGCTGTTTTTT. It yields the protein CASSASGRASTGELFF.

V usage is TRBV18 and J usage is TRBJ2-4; D not certain. The germline V gene has CDR1 KGHSH and CDR2 LQKENI. V was shortened by 2 bases and J by 6 bases, with 5 bases between the two germline ends. This CDR3 region has 12 residues. The DNA of the CDR3 is TGTGCCAGCTCACCAGGCACAAACATTCAGTACTTC. Translation: CASSPGTNIQYF. Complete variable domain (other parts from reference TRBV18 and TRBJ2-4): NAGVMQNPRHLVRRRGQEARLRCSPMKGHSHVYWYRQLPEEGLKFMVYLQKENIIDESGMPKERFSAEFPKEGPSILRIQQVVRGDSAAYFCASSPGTNIQYFGAGTRLSVL.

V and J are TRBV2 and TRBJ2-7; 12 bases fit TRBD2. The V segment lost 7 bases and the J segment 2 bases; nucleotides outside the gene matches: 3. This CDR3 region has 14 residues. In germline, CDR1 is SNHLY, CDR2 FYNNEI. For the CDR3, the DNA is TGTGCCAGCAATCGACTAGCGGGAGCCTACGAGCAGTACTTC. Translated, it gives CASNRLAGAYEQYF. The whole variable domain, filled in from reference TRBV2 and TRBJ2-7, reads EPEVTQTPSHQVTQMGQEVILRCVPISNHLYFYWYRQILGQKVEFLVSFYNNEISEKSEIFDDQFSVERPDGSNFTLKIRSTKLEDSAMYFCASNRLAGAYEQYFGPGTRLTVT.

The chain employs TRBV28 and TRBJ1-1; a weak D match, TRBD1 (5 bases). Trimming took 5 bases from V and 12 from J, leaving 13 bases between them. This CDR3 is built from 11 residues. In germline, CDR1 is MDHEN, CDR2 SYDVKM. CDR3 sequence (DNA): TGTGCCAGCAGTGAAAGGGGCACAACTTTCTTT. Protein sequence: CASSERGTTFF.

The sample holds a few counts of this clone. The genes are TRBV7-2 and TRBJ1-5; no definite D call. The germline V and J ends were trimmed by 1 base and 2 bases, with 12 bases remaining between them. Germline V gene sequence: CDR1 SGHTA, CDR2 FQGNSA. The CDR3 has 16 residues. The CDR3 reads CASSLEASRGNQPQHF. The CDR3 nucleotides are TGTGCCAGCAGCTTAGAGGCCTCGAGGGGCAATCAGCCCCAGCATTTT.

This sequence joins TRBV7-2 and TRBJ2-1; D is perhaps TRBD2 (6 bases). This CDR3 has 17 residues. Trimming cost V 1 base and J 5 bases, with 18 bases left between them. Per the germline V gene, CDR1 is SGHTA and CDR2 is FQGNSA. This CDR3 is CASSLVKGRPTNNEQFF. CDR3 in DNA: TGTGCCAGCAGCTTAGTTAAAGGGAGGCCCACAAACAATGAGCAGTTCTTC. Full variable domain (outside the CDR3, taken from reference TRBV7-2 and TRBJ2-1): GAGVSQSPSNKVTEKGKDVELRCDPISGHTALYWYRQSLGQGLEFLIYFQGNSAPDKSGLPSDRFSAERTGGSVSTLTIQRTQQEDSAVYLCASSLVKGRPTNNEQFFGPGTRLTVL.

V and J are TRBV11-2 and TRBJ2-7; TRBD1 matches 7 bases. From germline, CDR1 is SGHAT and CDR2 FQNNGV. This CDR3 is built from 14 residues. The J segment lost 4 bases and the V segment lost 1 base, leaving 4 bases of the junction unmatched. This CDR3 reads CASSLGTGWYEQYF. Here the CDR3 DNA reads TGTGCCAGCAGCTTAGGGACAGGTTGGTACGAGCAGTACTTC.

This clone appeared a few times. The chain has TRBV7-9 and TRBJ2-3, with D uncertain. Germline CDR1 reads SEHNR; CDR2 reads FQNEAQ (reference sequence). Trimming removed 5 bases at V and 3 bases at J, with 15 bases between. CDR3 length equals 15 residues. As DNA, the CDR3 is TGTGCCAGCAGCAGCAGACTCCATACAACAGATACGCAGTATTTT. Amino acid sequence: CASSSRLHTTDTQYF. The full variable domain, its missing parts supplied by reference TRBV7-9 and TRBJ2-3, is DTGVSQNPRHKITKRGQNVTFRCDPISEHNRLYWYRQTLGQGPEFLTYFQNEAQLEKSRLLSDRFSAERPKGSFSTLEIQRTEQGDSAMYLCASSSRLHTTDTQYFGPGTRLTVL.

The DNA of the CDR3 is TGTGCCAGCAGCCCCAACTTAGGTTCTGAAGCTTTCTTT. Its translation is CASSPNLGSEAFF. The V and J genes are TRBV11-2 and TRBJ1-1; D ambiguous. This CDR3 contains 13 residues. The ends were cut back, 5 bases at V and 6 bases at J, with 13 bases in the middle. Germline CDR1 and CDR2: SGHAT and FQNNGV.